These T cell receptor beta chains were read from a single sample in a study of shared clonotypes between healthy human individuals. TCRdb's copy holds only in-frame clones and misses some; the assay was immunoSEQ multiplex PCR. The data contain approximately 2,300,000 clones, roughly 92% of them seen just once; the ten biggest clones take up around 0.4%. The specimen sequenced was naive CD4+ T cells from PBMCs. These receptors came from a man younger than 35 in good health. Some clones in this sample may be carry-over from other donors' samples. Both conserved end residues are part of each CDR3. The D gene is left open where the match is weak. Rows may omit the clone size; those that give it use once, few, many or a size class.

clone size	D gene	J gene	V gene	CDR3 protein	CDR3 DNA
NA	NA	TRBJ2-7	TRBV6-1	CASPTVAAPYEQYF	TGTGCCTCCCCGACGGTAGCGGCCCCCTACGAGCAGTACTTC
NA	NA	TRBJ1-2	TRBV6-6	CASSAGTRGLYGYTF	TGTGCCAGCAGTGCCGGGACCCGGGGGCTCTATGGCTACACCTTC
NA	TRBD1	TRBJ1-5	TRBV6-8	CASSYQGQAYQPQHF	TGTGCCAGCAGTTACCAGGGACAGGCTTATCAGCCCCAGCATTTT
NA	TRBD1	TRBJ2-7	TRBV5-1	CASSFLDRVYEQYF	TGCGCCAGCAGCTTTTTGGACAGGGTCTACGAGCAGTACTTC
NA	NA	TRBJ1-5	TRBV7-8	CASSLVGGSNSNQPQHF	TGTGCCAGCAGCTTAGTAGGAGGCAGTAATAGCAATCAGCCCCAGCATTTT
few	NA	TRBJ1-5	TRBV27	CASSLKGWGNQPQHF	TGTGCCAGCAGTTTGAAGGGATGGGGGAATCAGCCCCAGCATTTT
NA	NA	TRBJ1-2	TRBV20-1	CSARNGYTF	TGCAGTGCTAGGAATGGCTACACCTTC
NA	TRBD1	TRBJ2-5	TRBV5-1	CASSLGRQGRETQYF	TGCGCCAGCAGCTTGGGAAGACAGGGCCGAGAGACCCAGTACTTC
NA	TRBD1	TRBJ2-5	TRBV15	CATSRDRGRETQYF	TGTGCCACCAGCAGGGACAGGGGACGGGAGACCCAGTACTTC
NA	NA	TRBJ2-1	TRBV20-1	CSASGITEQFF	TGCAGTGCTTCAGGGATAACTGAGCAGTTCTTC
NA	NA	TRBJ1-1	TRBV7-9	CASSLDLVEAFF	TGTGCCAGCAGCTTAGATTTAGTTGAAGCTTTCTTT
NA	TRBD2	TRBJ2-1	TRBV19	CASSLTGPSSGAYNEQFF	TGTGCCAGTAGTCTTACCGGCCCCTCTAGCGGAGCATACAATGAGCAGTTCTTC
NA	TRBD2	TRBJ2-7	TRBV7-2	CASGPGLAGSYEQYF	TGTGCCAGCGGTCCCGGACTAGCGGGTAGCTACGAGCAGTACTTC
NA	NA	TRBJ1-3	TRBV11-2	CASSLPGSGNTIYF	TGTGCCAGCAGCTTACCAGGGTCTGGAAACACCATATATTTT
NA	NA	TRBJ1-2	TRBV5-4	CASSRDPSDGYTF	TGTGCCAGCAGCCGTGACCCCTCGGATGGCTACACCTTC
once	TRBD2	TRBJ2-1	TRBV5-1	CASSLTSGSRNEQFF	TGCGCCAGCAGCTTGACTAGCGGGTCGAGGAATGAGCAGTTCTTC
NA	TRBD1	TRBJ2-5	TRBV19	CASRRTLRDRGQETQYF	TGTGCCAGTAGACGTACCCTCCGGGACAGGGGCCAAGAGACCCAGTACTTC
NA	NA	TRBJ2-4	TRBV11-2	CASSSGSPKNIQYF	TGTGCCAGCAGCTCAGGGTCCCCCAAAAACATTCAGTACTTC
NA	NA	TRBJ2-7	TRBV30	CAWRKMTYEQYF	TGTGCCTGGAGGAAGATGACCTACGAGCAGTACTTC
NA	TRBD1	TRBJ1-4	TRBV6-1	CASSELVGAGGFNEKLFF	TGTGCCAGCAGTGAATTAGTTGGGGCAGGGGGCTTTAATGAAAAACTGTTTTTT
few	NA	TRBJ1-1	TRBV28	CASSFNTEAFF	TGTGCCAGCAGTTTTAACACTGAAGCTTTCTTT
once	TRBD2	TRBJ2-1	TRBV4-3	CASSQDAPTSGRLSSYNEQFF	TGCGCCAGCAGCCAAGATGCCCCGACTAGCGGGAGGTTGAGCTCCTACAATGAGCAGTTCTTC
NA	NA	TRBJ2-7	TRBV5-4	CASSKYQGGGRAPYEQYF	TGTGCCAGCAGCAAGTATCAGGGGGGAGGGAGGGCGCCCTACGAGCAGTACTTC
NA	NA	TRBJ2-7	TRBV6-5	CASSYSGILSYEQYF	TGTGCCAGCAGTTACTCAGGGATCCTCTCCTACGAGCAGTACTTC
once	TRBD1	TRBJ1-5	TRBV4-1	CASSPSGTGLGRGNQPQHF	TGCGCCAGCAGCCCGTCCGGGACAGGACTCGGAAGGGGCAATCAGCCCCAGCATTTT
NA	TRBD1	TRBJ2-7	TRBV28	CASSSLSTGTRKNEQYF	TGTGCCAGCAGCTCTCTCTCGACAGGGACAAGGAAGAACGAGCAGTACTTC
once	NA	TRBJ1-3	TRBV7-9	CASSLSGQTSRNTIYF	TGTGCCAGCAGCTTATCTGGGCAGACCTCACGAAACACCATATATTTT
NA	NA	TRBJ1-2	TRBV15	CATSRGRIDVQYLTF	TGTGCCACCAGCAGAGGTAGAATAGACGTCCAGTATCTCACCTTC
NA	TRBD2	TRBJ2-7	TRBV7-2	CASSLPGGRVQYF	TGTGCCAGCAGCTTACCTGGCGGGAGGGTGCAGTACTTC
NA	TRBD1	TRBJ2-5	TRBV5-1	CASSGGQGAWETQYF	TGCGCCAGCAGCGGCGGACAGGGGGCTTGGGAGACCCAGTACTTC
NA	NA	TRBJ1-1	TRBV18	CASSPSWGNTEAFF	TGTGCCAGCTCACCTTCGTGGGGGAACACTGAAGCTTTCTTT
NA	TRBD2	TRBJ2-5	TRBV7-8	CASSLWGGETQYF	TGTGCCAGCAGCTTATGGGGGGGAGAGACCCAGTACTTC
NA	NA	TRBJ2-6	TRBV28	CASSSLKYSGANVLTF	TGTGCCAGCAGTAGTCTAAAGTACTCTGGGGCCAACGTCCTGACTTTC
NA	NA	TRBJ2-3	TRBV15	CATSGGGALADTQYF	TGTGCCACCAGCGGGGGCGGAGCGTTGGCAGATACGCAGTATTTT
NA	TRBD1	TRBJ2-5	TRBV9	CASSAGTEETQYF	TGTGCCAGCAGCGCCGGGACAGAAGAGACCCAGTACTTC
NA	TRBD1	TRBJ1-5	TRBV4-1	CASSQGDRGRSGSNQPQHF	TGCGCCAGCAGCCAAGGAGACAGGGGGCGGTCAGGGAGCAATCAGCCCCAGCATTTT
NA	NA	TRBJ2-3	TRBV28	CASSLPGVRGGTQYF	TGTGCCAGCAGTTTACCGGGAGTAAGAGGTGGTACGCAGTATTTT
NA	TRBD1	TRBJ2-7	TRBV6-6	CASTLNGGDRAYEQYF	TGTGCCAGCACCCTCAATGGGGGAGACAGGGCCTACGAGCAGTACTTC
once	NA	TRBJ2-1	TRBV18	CASSPRPRRGGSYNEQFF	TGTGCCAGCTCACCGAGGCCTAGGAGAGGGGGCTCCTACAATGAGCAGTTCTTC
NA	TRBD2	TRBJ2-2	TRBV7-2	CASSLRAGDHGELFF	TGTGCCAGCAGCCTACGGGCGGGGGATCACGGGGAGCTGTTTTTT
NA	NA	TRBJ2-3	TRBV7-3	CASSLIGGGLATDTQYF	TGTGCCAGCAGCTTAATTGGTGGGGGGCTGGCCACAGATACGCAGTATTTT
NA	NA	TRBJ2-7	TRBV27	CASSLGRGMGYEQYF	TGTGCCAGCAGTTTAGGACGGGGGATGGGCTACGAGCAGTACTTC
NA	NA	TRBJ2-2	TRBV28	CASSSGAVGELFF	TGTGCCAGCAGCTCCGGGGCGGTCGGGGAGCTGTTTTTT
NA	NA	TRBJ2-1	TRBV7-6	CASSRAGGVSGYNEQFF	TGTGCCAGCAGCCGAGCTGGAGGTGTCTCTGGGTACAATGAGCAGTTCTTC
NA	NA	TRBJ2-7	TRBV7-2	CASSFNGEYEQYF	TGTGCCAGCAGCTTTAATGGCGAATACGAGCAGTACTTC
NA	TRBD2	TRBJ2-1	TRBV5-1	CASSSRGTSHNEQFF	TGCGCCAGCAGTTCTCGTGGGACTAGCCACAATGAGCAGTTCTTC
NA	NA	TRBJ2-5	TRBV25-1	CASSEALGEPGFGTQYF	TGTGCCAGCAGTGAAGCCCTAGGGGAGCCCGGTTTTGGGACCCAGTACTTC
NA	TRBD1	TRBJ2-5	TRBV7-2	CASSLAFLRGRSVETQYF	TGTGCCAGCAGCTTAGCGTTTTTGAGGGGGCGGTCCGTAGAGACCCAGTACTTC
NA	NA	TRBJ1-1	TRBV28	CASSSGGTNTEAFF	TGTGCCAGCAGTTCAGGAGGGACGAACACTGAAGCTTTCTTT
once	NA	TRBJ1-5	TRBV4-3	CASSEDLGNQPQHF	TGCGCCAGCAGCGAAGACCTGGGGAATCAGCCCCAGCATTTT
once	NA	TRBJ2-7	TRBV11-2	CATEDSISYEQYF	TGTGCCACCGAGGACTCCATCTCCTACGAGCAGTACTTC
NA	TRBD1	TRBJ2-1	TRBV2	CASTGTGSLNEQFF	TGTGCCAGCACCGGGACAGGCTCACTAAATGAGCAGTTCTTC
NA	TRBD1	TRBJ2-7	TRBV7-2	CASSLGTGGAYEQYF	TGTGCCAGCAGCTTAGGGACAGGGGGTGCGTACGAGCAGTACTTC
NA	NA	TRBJ2-5	TRBV27	CASSQRDGETQYF	TGTGCCAGCAGTCAAAGGGACGGAGAGACCCAGTACTTC
NA	NA	TRBJ2-1	TRBV9	CASSVESGGKNNEQFF	TGTGCCAGCAGCGTAGAATCAGGGGGGAAGAACAATGAGCAGTTCTTC
NA	NA	TRBJ2-7	TRBV7-2	CASSPQGPSSYEQYF	TGTGCCAGCAGCCCACAGGGTCCAAGCTCCTACGAGCAGTACTTC
NA	NA	TRBJ2-1	TRBV27	CASSLFGGPSNEQFF	TGTGCCAGCAGTTTATTCGGGGGGCCTTCCAATGAGCAGTTCTTC
NA	TRBD2	TRBJ2-7	TRBV11-2	CANKGREVYHEQYF	TGTGCCAACAAGGGGCGGGAGGTGTACCACGAGCAGTACTTC
NA	NA	TRBJ2-2	TRBV7-6	CASSPLGEAAPGELFF	TGTGCCAGCAGTCCACTGGGGGAGGCAGCCCCCGGGGAGCTGTTTTTT